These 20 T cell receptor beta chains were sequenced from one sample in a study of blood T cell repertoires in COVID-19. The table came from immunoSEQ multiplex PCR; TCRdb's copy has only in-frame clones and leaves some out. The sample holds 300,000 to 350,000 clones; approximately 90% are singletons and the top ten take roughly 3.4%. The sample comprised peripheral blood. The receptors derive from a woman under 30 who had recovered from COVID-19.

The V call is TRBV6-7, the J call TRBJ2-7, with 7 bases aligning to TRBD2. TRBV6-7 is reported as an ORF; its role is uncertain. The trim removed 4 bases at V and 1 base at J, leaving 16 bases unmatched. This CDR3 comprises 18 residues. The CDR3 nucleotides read TGTGCCAGCAGTTTACCGGGACTATCCGAATGGTTATCCTACGAGCAGTACGTC. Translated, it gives CASSLPGLSEWLSYEQYV.

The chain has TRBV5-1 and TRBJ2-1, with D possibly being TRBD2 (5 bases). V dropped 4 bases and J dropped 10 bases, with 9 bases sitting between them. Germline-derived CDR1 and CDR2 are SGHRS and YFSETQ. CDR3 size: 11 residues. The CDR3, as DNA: TGCGCCAGCAGCGAAACTAGAGAGCAGTTCTTC. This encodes CASSETREQFF.

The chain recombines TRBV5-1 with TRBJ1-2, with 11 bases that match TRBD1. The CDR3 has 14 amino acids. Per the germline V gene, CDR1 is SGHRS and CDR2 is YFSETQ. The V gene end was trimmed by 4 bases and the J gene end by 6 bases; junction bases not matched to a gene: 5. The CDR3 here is CASSPGQGVDGYTF. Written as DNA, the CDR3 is TGCGCCAGCAGCCCGGGACAGGGGGTGGATGGCTACACCTTC.

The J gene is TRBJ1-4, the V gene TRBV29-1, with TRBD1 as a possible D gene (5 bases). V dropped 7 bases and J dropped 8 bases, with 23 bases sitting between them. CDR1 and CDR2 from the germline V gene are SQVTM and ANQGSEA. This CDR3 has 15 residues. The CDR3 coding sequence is TGCAGCGCGACGACGACAGTGGGGAATTTAGAAAAACTGTTTTTT. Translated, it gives CSATTTVGNLEKLFF.

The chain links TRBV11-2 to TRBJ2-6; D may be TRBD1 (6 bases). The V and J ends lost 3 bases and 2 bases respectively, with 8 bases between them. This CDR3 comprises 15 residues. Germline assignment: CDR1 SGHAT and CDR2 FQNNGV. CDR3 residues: CASSFQGTGANVLTF. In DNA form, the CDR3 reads TGTGCCAGCAGCTTTCAGGGGACTGGGGCCAACGTCCTGACTTTC.

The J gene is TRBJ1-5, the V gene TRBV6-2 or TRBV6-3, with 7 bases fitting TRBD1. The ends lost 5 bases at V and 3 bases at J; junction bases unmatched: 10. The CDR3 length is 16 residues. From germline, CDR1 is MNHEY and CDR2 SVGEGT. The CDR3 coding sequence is TGTGCCAGCAGTCGCTTTGGGGACAGTTTCAATCAGCCCCAGCATTTT. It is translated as CASSRFGDSFNQPQHF.

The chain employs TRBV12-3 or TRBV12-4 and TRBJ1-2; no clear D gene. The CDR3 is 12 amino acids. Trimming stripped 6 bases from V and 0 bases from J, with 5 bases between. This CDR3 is CASSQTNYGYTF. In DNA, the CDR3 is TGTGCCAGCAGCCAGACTAACTATGGCTACACCTTC.

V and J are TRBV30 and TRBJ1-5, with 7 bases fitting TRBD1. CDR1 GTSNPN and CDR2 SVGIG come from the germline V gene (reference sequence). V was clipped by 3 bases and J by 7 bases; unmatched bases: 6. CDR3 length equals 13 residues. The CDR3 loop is CAWRTTGDQPQHF. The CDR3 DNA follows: TGTGCCTGGAGAACAACAGGGGACCAGCCCCAGCATTTT.

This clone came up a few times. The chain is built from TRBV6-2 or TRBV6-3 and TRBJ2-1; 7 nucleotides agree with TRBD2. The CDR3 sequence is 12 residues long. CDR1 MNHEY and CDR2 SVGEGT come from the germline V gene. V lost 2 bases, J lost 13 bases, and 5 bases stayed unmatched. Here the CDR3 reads CASSYGLAVQFF. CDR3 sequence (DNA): TGTGCCAGCAGTTACGGGCTAGCGGTTCAGTTCTTC.

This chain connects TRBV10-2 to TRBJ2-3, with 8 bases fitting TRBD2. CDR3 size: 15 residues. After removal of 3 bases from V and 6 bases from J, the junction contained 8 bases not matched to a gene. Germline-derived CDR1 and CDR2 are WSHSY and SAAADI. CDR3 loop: CASSEAGAGWDTQYF. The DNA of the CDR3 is TGCGCCAGCAGTGAAGCGGGAGCTGGGTGGGATACGCAGTATTTT.

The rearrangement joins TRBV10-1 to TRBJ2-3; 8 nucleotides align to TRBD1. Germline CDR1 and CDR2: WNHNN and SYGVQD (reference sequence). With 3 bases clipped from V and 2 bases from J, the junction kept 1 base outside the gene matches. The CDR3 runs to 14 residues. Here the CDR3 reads CASSDRGPTDTQYF. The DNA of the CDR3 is TGCGCCAGCAGTGACAGGGGGCCCACAGATACGCAGTATTTT.

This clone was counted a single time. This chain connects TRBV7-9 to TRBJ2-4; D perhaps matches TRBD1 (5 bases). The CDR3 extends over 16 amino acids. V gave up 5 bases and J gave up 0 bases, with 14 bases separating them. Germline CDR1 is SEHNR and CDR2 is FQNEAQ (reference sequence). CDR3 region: CASSTFDRRAKNIQYF. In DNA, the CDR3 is TGTGCCAGCAGCACTTTTGACAGACGAGCCAAAAACATTCAGTACTTC.

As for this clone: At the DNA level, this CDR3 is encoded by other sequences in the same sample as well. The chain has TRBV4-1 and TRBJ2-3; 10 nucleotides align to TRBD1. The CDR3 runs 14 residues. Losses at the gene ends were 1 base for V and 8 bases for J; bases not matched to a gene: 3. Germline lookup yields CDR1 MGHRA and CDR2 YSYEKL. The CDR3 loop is CASSQGQGASTQYF. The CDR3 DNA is TGCGCCAGCAGCCAAGGACAGGGGGCTAGTACGCAGTATTTT.

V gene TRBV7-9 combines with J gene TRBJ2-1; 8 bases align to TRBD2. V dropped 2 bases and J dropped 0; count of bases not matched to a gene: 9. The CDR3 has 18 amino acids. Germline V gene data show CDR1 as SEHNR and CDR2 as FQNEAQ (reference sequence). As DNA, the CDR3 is TGTGCCAGCAGCTTAAGGCTAGCGGGTTATAGCTCCTACAATGAGCAGTTCTTC. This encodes CASSLRLAGYSSYNEQFF.

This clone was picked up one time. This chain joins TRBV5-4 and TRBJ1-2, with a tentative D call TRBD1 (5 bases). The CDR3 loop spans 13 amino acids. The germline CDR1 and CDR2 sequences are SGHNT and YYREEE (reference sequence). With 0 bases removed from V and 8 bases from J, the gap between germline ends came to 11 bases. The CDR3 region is CASSLAGGEGYTF. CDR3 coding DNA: TGTGCCAGCAGCTTGGCCGGGGGGGAGGGCTACACCTTC.

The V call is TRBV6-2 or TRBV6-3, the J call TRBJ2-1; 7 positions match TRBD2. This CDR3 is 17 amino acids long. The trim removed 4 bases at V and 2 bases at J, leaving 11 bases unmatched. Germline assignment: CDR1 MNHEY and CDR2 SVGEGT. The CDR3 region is CASSSGPSGETYNEQFF. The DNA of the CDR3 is TGTGCCAGCAGTTCGGGACCTAGCGGAGAAACCTACAATGAGCAGTTCTTC.

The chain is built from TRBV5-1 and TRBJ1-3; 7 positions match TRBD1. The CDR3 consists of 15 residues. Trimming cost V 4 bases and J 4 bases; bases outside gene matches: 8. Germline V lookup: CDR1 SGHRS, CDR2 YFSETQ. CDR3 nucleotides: TGCGCCAGCAGCCTAGACAGGGAAGGGGGAAACACCATATATTTT. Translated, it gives CASSLDREGGNTIYF. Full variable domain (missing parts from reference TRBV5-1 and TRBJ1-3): KAGVTQTPRYLIKTRGQQVTLSCSPISGHRSVSWYQQTPGQGLQFLFEYFSETQRNKGNFPGRFSGRQFSNSRSEMNVSTLELGDSALYLCASSLDREGGNTIYFGEGSWLTVV.

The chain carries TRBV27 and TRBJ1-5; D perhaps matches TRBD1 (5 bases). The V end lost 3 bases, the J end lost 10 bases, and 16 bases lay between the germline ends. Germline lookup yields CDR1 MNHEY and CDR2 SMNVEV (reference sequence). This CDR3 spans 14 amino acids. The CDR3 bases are TGTGCCAGCAGTTTGGGGGGGGTAGCGTCTCCCCAGCATTTT. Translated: CASSLGGVASPQHF.

The CDR3 DNA sequence: TGTGCCAGCAGCCTAAACCCGGGACTAGCGGCGGATACGCAGTATTTT. Its protein is CASSLNPGLAADTQYF. The chain has TRBV11-3 and TRBJ2-3, with TRBD2 matching over 11 bases. Unmatched junction bases numbered 10, after V lost 5 bases and J lost 6 bases. Germline CDR1 and CDR2: SGHNT and YENEEA. There are 16 residues in the CDR3.

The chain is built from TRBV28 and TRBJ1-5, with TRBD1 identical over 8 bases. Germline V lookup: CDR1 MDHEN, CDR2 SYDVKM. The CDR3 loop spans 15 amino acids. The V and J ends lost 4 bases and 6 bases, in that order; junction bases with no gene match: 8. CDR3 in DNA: TGTGCCAGCAGTTGGTTCAGGGGGCTTAGTCAGCCCCAGCATTTT. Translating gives CASSWFRGLSQPQHF.